A single sample is the source of the 21 T cell receptor beta chains below, sequenced in a study of CD8 T cells in ankylosing spondylitis. TCRdb fed the 5' RACE reads into MiXCR, producing one record per CDR3 protein. Among 130,000 or so distinct CDR3 sequences listed, roughly 7.3% were seen once. The material sequenced was blood, either unsorted or a sorted T cell fraction (not recorded which). These receptor sequences come from a male donor with ankylosing spondylitis or in good health (not recorded which).

This clonotype was observed at least ten times. The rearrangement joins TRBV7-9 to TRBJ2-1; 9 nucleotides agree with TRBD2. Germline V gene data show CDR1 as SEHNR and CDR2 as FQNEAQ (reference sequence). The CDR3 totals 16 residues. After removal of 5 bases from V and 0 bases from J, the junction contained 5 bases not matched to a gene. CDR3 in DNA: TGTGCCAGCAGCCCGAGCGGGGGGAGCTCCTACAATGAGCAGTTCTTC. As protein: CASSPSGGSSYNEQFF.

Many counts were recorded for this clonotype. The genes are TRBV20-1 and TRBJ1-1, with D perhaps matching TRBD1 (5 bases). Germline CDR1 DFQATT, CDR2 SNEGSKA (reference sequence). The V end was cut by 1 base, the J end by 6 bases, with 12 bases between. The CDR3 is 13 residues long. The CDR3 DNA reads as TGCAGTGCTAGAGCGCCGGTGGGGCCTGAAGCTTTCTTT. Amino acid sequence: CSARAPVGPEAFF.

This clonotype was counted ten times or more. CDR3 in amino acids: CASSSQAQETQYF. In DNA, the CDR3 is TGCGCCAGCAGCTCCCAGGCTCAAGAGACCCAGTACTTC. The genes are TRBV5-1 and TRBJ2-5; D uncertain. There are 13 residues in the CDR3. Germline CDR1 reads SGHRS; CDR2 reads YFSETQ. With 3 bases removed from V and 2 bases from J, the gap between germline ends came to 8 bases. Full variable domain (outside the CDR3, taken from reference TRBV5-1 and TRBJ2-5): KAGVTQTPRYLIKTRGQQVTLSCSPISGHRSVSWYQQTPGQGLQFLFEYFSETQRNKGNFPGRFSGRQFSNSRSEMNVSTLELGDSALYLCASSSQAQETQYFGPGTRLLVL.

This clonotype was seen many times. The chain uses TRBV15 and TRBJ1-2; 9 bases align to TRBD1. Germline CDR1 and CDR2: LNHNV and YYDKDF (reference sequence). This CDR3 contains 14 residues. V shed 1 base, J shed 7 bases, and the junction held 4 bases outside the gene matches. The CDR3 region has the DNA TGTGCCACCAGCAGAGGCGGGACAGGGACTGGCTACACCTTC. It codes for CATSRGGTGTGYTF.

This clonotype was seen repeatedly, ten times or more. The chain links TRBV9 to TRBJ2-5, with 13 bases matching TRBD2. Unmatched junction bases numbered 12, after V lost 3 bases and J lost 4 bases. Germline lookup yields CDR1 SGDLS and CDR2 YYNGEE. CDR3 length: 18 residues. The CDR3 loop is CASSGRTSGSFSGETQYF. Written as DNA, the CDR3 is TGTGCCAGCAGCGGGCGGACTAGCGGGAGTTTTTCAGGAGAGACCCAGTACTTC.

In its sample, this clonotype was seen many times. The V call is TRBV6-7, the J call TRBJ2-3; 12 bases map to TRBD2. TRBV6-7 is labeled an ORF, and its function is uncertain. The CDR3 has 18 amino acids. After removal of 7 bases from V and 0 bases from J, the junction contained 11 bases not matched to a gene. As DNA, the CDR3 is TGTGCCAGCACCGCAGCAAGGACTAGCGGGGATAGCACAGATACGCAGTATTTT. It yields the protein CASTAARTSGDSTDTQYF.

In its sample, this clonotype was seen many times. The rearrangement links TRBV12-3 or TRBV12-4 to TRBJ2-7, with D possibly being TRBD1 or TRBD2 (5 bases each). The CDR3 runs to 14 residues. V lost 6 bases and J 2 bases, leaving 14 bases between the germline ends. CDR3 region: CASSLPGPTYEQYF. The CDR3 nucleotides are TGTGCCAGCAGCCTCCCGGGACCGACCTACGAGCAGTACTTC.

J is TRBJ2-7 and V is TRBV5-4; D perhaps matches TRBD1 (6 bases). The CDR3 extends over 16 amino acids. The germline V gene has CDR1 SGHNT and CDR2 YYREEE (reference sequence). Trimming pared 0 bases from V and 0 bases from J, leaving 13 bases between. As DNA, the CDR3 is TGTGCCAGCAGCTTGGGTGTCGTCAGGGGCTCCTACGAGCAGTACTTC. Translation: CASSLGVVRGSYEQYF.

At least ten counts were recorded for this clonotype. This chain links TRBV20-1 with TRBJ1-1; no reliable D call. The V gene's germline CDR1 is DFQATT and CDR2 SNEGSKA (reference sequence). The ends were cut back, 0 bases at V and 3 bases at J, with 17 bases in the middle. This CDR3 spans 16 amino acids. The DNA of the CDR3 is TGCAGTGCTAGAGATGGCCGGGCAGGAATTTACACTGAAGCTTTCTTT. It translates to CSARDGRAGIYTEAFF.

There are many counts of this clonotype. The chain uses TRBV5-1 and TRBJ1-1, with D possibly TRBD1 on 6 matching bases. Germline values: CDR1 SGHRS, CDR2 YFSETQ. The V and J ends lost 1 base and 1 base respectively, with 8 bases between them. The CDR3 consists of 14 residues. The chain's CDR3 is CASSLRDTNTEAFF. The CDR3 DNA reads as TGCGCCAGCAGCTTGAGGGACACGAACACTGAAGCTTTCTTT.

Concerning this clonotype itself: A read error may explain this, as a much larger clone is one base away. The chain joins TRBV27 to TRBJ2-6, with TRBD2 as a possible D gene (6 bases). CDR1 and CDR2 from the germline V gene are MNHEY and SMNVEV (reference sequence). V was cut by 6 bases and J by 0 bases, with 12 bases left in between. The CDR3 loop spans 16 amino acids. CDR3 region: CASRPGGDSGANVLTF. The CDR3 region has the DNA TGTGCCAGCAGACCCGGAGGGGACTCTGGGGCCAACGTCCTGACTTTC.

The table lists this clonotype with many counts. The V and J genes are TRBV5-6 and TRBJ1-2; D ambiguous. This CDR3 is 13 amino acids long. CDR1 is SGHDT and CDR2 is YYEEEE in the germline V gene. Trimming removed 5 bases at V and 2 bases at J, with 10 bases between. The CDR3 protein is CASRASTNYGYTF. DNA of the CDR3: TGTGCCAGCAGGGCTTCTACCAACTATGGCTACACCTTC.

This clonotype was counted ten times or more. V is TRBV12-3 or TRBV12-4 and J is TRBJ1-1; tentative D call: TRBD1 (6 bases). Between the trimmed V and J ends, which lost 5 bases and 5 bases, there was a span of 18 bases. This CDR3 is built from 15 residues. DNA of the CDR3: TGTGCCAGCAGTCCGCCTCCGCAGGGGCTGACTGAAGCTTTCTTT. Encoded protein: CASSPPPQGLTEAFF.

The CDR3 loop is CASSPPGLAGGGNEQFF. DNA for the CDR3: TGCGCCAGCAGCCCCCCGGGACTAGCGGGAGGGGGAAATGAGCAGTTCTTC. The chain employs TRBV5-1 and TRBJ2-1; 16 bases are shared with TRBD2. Germline V gene lookup returns CDR1 SGHRS and CDR2 YFSETQ. The length of the CDR3 is 17 residues. The V and J ends lost 4 bases and 7 bases, in that order; junction bases with no gene match: 8.

This clonotype was detected ten times or more. The CDR3 sequence: CASSSSAGDRYEQYF. The DNA of the CDR3 is TGTGCCAGCAGTTCTAGTGCAGGGGACAGGTACGAGCAGTACTTC. The J gene is TRBJ2-7, the V gene TRBV28, with 8 bases aligning to TRBD1. Per the germline V gene, CDR1 is MDHEN and CDR2 is SYDVKM. This CDR3 is built from 15 residues. The trim removed 4 bases at V and 4 bases at J, leaving 9 bases unmatched.

As regards this clonotype: One base away lies a much larger clone, so this may be a sequencing read error. The V and J genes are TRBV7-2 and TRBJ2-2, with D perhaps assigned TRBD1 or TRBD2 (5 bases each). The CDR3 has 16 residues. V was trimmed by 3 bases and J by 4 bases, leaving 15 bases between them. Germline-derived CDR1 and CDR2 are SGHTA and FQGNSA. CDR3 nucleotide sequence: TGTGCCAGCAGCTTTAATAGTTGGGGACCCACCGGGGAGCTGTTTTTT. Amino acid sequence: CASSFNSWGPTGELFF.

This clonotype has ten or more counts. The CDR3 spells CASSFYGQGRNTIYF. The CDR3 nucleotides are TGTGCCAGCAGCTTTTATGGGCAGGGTAGAAACACCATATATTTT. The chain links TRBV7-2 to TRBJ1-3, with D possibly matching TRBD1 (5 bases). The CDR3 is 15 residues long. V gave up 3 bases and J gave up 5 bases, with 14 bases separating them. CDR1 and CDR2 from the germline V gene are SGHTA and FQGNSA.

Many counts were recorded for this clonotype. The chain couples TRBV5-1 to TRBJ1-2; TRBD1 is a possible D gene (5 bases). The germline V gene encodes CDR1 SGHRS and CDR2 YFSETQ. This CDR3 has 13 amino acids. Trimming took 0 bases from V and 8 from J, leaving 11 bases between them. CDR3 in DNA: TGCGCCAGCAGCTTGGACACGCAGGGCGGCTACACCTTC. Residues: CASSLDTQGGYTF.

This clonotype was found many times. The chain is built from TRBV5-1 and TRBJ1-5; 8 bases are shared with TRBD1. The V gene end was trimmed by 4 bases and the J gene end by 1 base; junction bases not matched to a gene: 7. This CDR3 is 16 amino acids long. From germline, CDR1 is SGHRS and CDR2 YFSETQ. CDR3 sequence: CASSPGQGGSNQPQHF. The CDR3 region has the DNA TGCGCCAGCAGCCCAGGACAGGGTGGGAGCAATCAGCCCCAGCATTTT.

This clonotype was observed many times. The chain links TRBV2 to TRBJ2-1; 8 bases align to TRBD1. V lost 10 bases to trimming and J lost 6 bases; unmatched junction nucleotides: 20. The CDR3 has 17 amino acids. CDR1 is SNHLY and CDR2 is FYNNEI in the germline V gene. CDR3: CAILRDRSWRVVNEQFF. DNA of the CDR3: TGTGCCATCCTCCGGGACAGGTCATGGAGGGTGGTCAATGAGCAGTTCTTC. Together with reference TRBV2 and TRBJ2-1, the CDR3 gives the full variable domain: EPEVTQTPSHQVTQMGQEVILRCVPISNHLYFYWYRQILGQKVEFLVSFYNNEISEKSEIFDDQFSVERPDGSNFTLKIRSTKLEDSAMYFCAILRDRSWRVVNEQFFGPGTRLTVL.

This clonotype showed up many times. The chain couples TRBV3-1 to TRBJ2-7, with a weak D call TRBD1 (6 bases). Trimming left V 8 bases short and J 5 bases short, with 16 bases between. From germline, CDR1 is LGHDT and CDR2 YNNKEL (reference sequence). There are 13 residues in the CDR3. This chain's CDR3 is CASGHRVSHEQYF. CDR3 nucleotides: TGTGCCAGCGGTCACAGGGTGTCGCACGAGCAGTACTTC.